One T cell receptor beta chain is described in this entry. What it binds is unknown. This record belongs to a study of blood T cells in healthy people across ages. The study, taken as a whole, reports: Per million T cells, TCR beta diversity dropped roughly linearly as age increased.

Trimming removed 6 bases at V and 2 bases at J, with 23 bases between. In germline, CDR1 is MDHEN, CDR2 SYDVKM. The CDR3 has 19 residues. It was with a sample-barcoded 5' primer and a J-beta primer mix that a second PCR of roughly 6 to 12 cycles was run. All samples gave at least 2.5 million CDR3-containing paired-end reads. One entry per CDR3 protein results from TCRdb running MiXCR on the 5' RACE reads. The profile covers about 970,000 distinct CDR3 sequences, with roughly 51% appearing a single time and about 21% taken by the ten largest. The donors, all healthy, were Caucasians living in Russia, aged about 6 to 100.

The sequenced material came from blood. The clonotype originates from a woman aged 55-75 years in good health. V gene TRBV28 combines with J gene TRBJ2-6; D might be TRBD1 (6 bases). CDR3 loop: CASRPQTGQKTPGANVLTF. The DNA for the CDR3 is TGTGCCAGCAGACCTCAGACAGGACAGAAGACCCCTGGGGCCAACGTCCTGACTTTC.